Following are 30 T cell receptor beta chains from one sample sequenced in a study of T-cell memory formation after mild COVID-19 (dated by TCRdb to the early 2020s). Libraries were constructed by 5' RACE. TCRdb names Illumina NovaSeq 6000 as the instrument used. TCRdb reanalyzed the raw reads on its own, using fastp at Q25 for trimming and MiXCR for clone calling, and kept in-frame beta chains. Each record represents a unique CDR3 protein, reported with the most common genes and DNA among its rows. Counted in this sample were about 440,000 distinct CDR3 sequences; around 20% of them appeared once. 8.4% of the sample lies in the top ten. The sequencing sample was made of PBMCs or a T cell subset sorted from them (not recorded which). The receptor set was obtained from an adult woman who had mild COVID-19 (a few samples of this study predate the infection). The sample titles of this study are shuffled in the database, so cell type and time point are left out; the donor was told from shared clones.

This clonotype was observed many times. The rearrangement links TRBV27 to TRBJ2-7; D gene ambiguous. V gave up 2 bases and J gave up 6 bases, with 5 bases separating them. CDR1 is MNHEY and CDR2 is SMNVEV in the germline V gene (reference sequence). This CDR3 spans 11 amino acids. CDR3 sequence: CASSLLGEQYF. CDR3 in DNA: TGTGCCAGCAGTTTACTGGGCGAGCAGTACTTC.

The chain has TRBV7-8 and TRBJ2-5; TRBD2 matches 14 bases. Germline lookup yields CDR1 SGHVS and CDR2 FQNEAQ. This CDR3 is built from 16 residues. V shed 5 bases, J shed 4 bases, and the junction held 6 bases outside the gene matches. CDR3 sequence reads: CASSPTSGGARETQYF. The CDR3 nucleotides are TGTGCCAGCAGCCCGACTAGCGGGGGGGCCCGAGAGACCCAGTACTTC.

This chain uses TRBV30 with TRBJ2-3; no clear D gene. CDR3 length equals 14 residues. V was shortened by 2 bases and J by 2 bases, with 11 bases between the two germline ends. Germline V gene sequence: CDR1 GTSNPN, CDR2 SVGIG (reference sequence). CDR3 protein: CAWSLTPHTDTQYF. For the CDR3, the DNA is TGTGCCTGGAGTCTCACTCCGCACACAGATACGCAGTATTTT. The variable domain in full, with the rest retrieved from reference TRBV30 and TRBJ2-3, is SQTIHQWPATLVQPVGSPLSLECTVEGTSNPNLYWYRQAAGRGLQLLFYSVGIGQISSEVPQNLSASRPQDRQFILSSKKLLLSDSGFYLCAWSLTPHTDTQYFGPGTRLTVL.

The chain links TRBV4-3 to TRBJ1-1, with 7 bases aligning to TRBD1. The ends lost 8 bases at V and 4 bases at J; junction bases unmatched: 16. The germline V gene encodes CDR1 LGHNA and CDR2 YSLEER. The CDR3 is made up of 16 amino acids. The CDR3 protein is CASSTDPGQSRTEAFF. CDR3 in DNA: TGCGCCAGCTCCACTGACCCGGGACAGTCCCGCACTGAAGCTTTCTTT.

Only a few counts were recorded for this clonotype. The chain has TRBV19 and TRBJ1-1; 7 nucleotides line up with TRBD1. Germline trimming cut 1 base from V and 4 bases from J; bases unmatched to any gene: 6. From germline, CDR1 is LNHDA and CDR2 SQIVND (reference sequence). The CDR3 runs 15 residues. The CDR3 here is CASSIGVRGGTEAFF. The CDR3 DNA is TGTGCCAGTAGTATAGGAGTCAGGGGGGGCACTGAAGCTTTCTTT.

The chain couples TRBV29-1 to TRBJ2-2; a weak D match, TRBD2 (5 bases). This CDR3 spans 14 amino acids. CDR1 is SQVTM, CDR2 ANQGSEA, per germline. Trimming stripped 3 bases from V and 4 bases from J, with 12 bases between. The CDR3 DNA reads as TGCAGCGTTGACTTCGGGGTTGGCACCGGGGAGCTGTTTTTT. This sequence encodes CSVDFGVGTGELFF.

This clonotype was recorded a few times. One end of the junction fails to match germline, which may point to a read error. The rearrangement uses TRBV12-3 or TRBV12-4 and TRBJ2-1, with 10 bases fitting TRBD2. The CDR3 extends over 14 amino acids. CDR3 sequence reads: CASSVAGGYNEQFF. CDR3 DNA: TGTGCCAGCAGTGTAGCGGGGGGATACAATGAGCAGTTCTTC.

The chain couples TRBV6-6 to TRBJ2-7, with D perhaps being TRBD1 or TRBD2 (5 bases each). The CDR3 sequence is 12 residues long. The V and J ends lost 6 bases and 0 bases respectively, with 6 bases between them. Germline V lookup: CDR1 MNHNY, CDR2 SVGAGI (reference sequence). DNA for the CDR3: TGTGCCAGCAGGGGGGTCTCCTACGAGCAGTACTTC. Translation gives CASRGVSYEQYF.

This clonotype was observed a handful of times. The chain couples TRBV29-1 to TRBJ1-2; no definite D call. The V gene lost 5 bases and the J gene lost 6 bases, with 16 bases spanning the gap. This CDR3 has 13 amino acids. CDR1 and CDR2 (germline): SQVTM, ANQGSEA. The CDR3 nucleotides are TGCAGCGTTTCGGGCCGCCTGGGAGATGGCTACACCTTC. Amino acids: CSVSGRLGDGYTF.

V gene TRBV5-1 combines with J gene TRBJ2-3; 7 positions agree with TRBD2. This CDR3 contains 14 residues. Trimming cost V 7 bases and J 2 bases; bases outside gene matches: 7. CDR1 and CDR2 from the germline V gene are SGHRS and YFSETQ. For the CDR3, the DNA is TGCGCCAGCTGGTCTAGCGGATTCACAGATACGCAGTATTTT. Amino acid sequence: CASWSSGFTDTQYF. The complete variable domain, with remaining parts taken from reference TRBV5-1 and TRBJ2-3, reads KAGVTQTPRYLIKTRGQQVTLSCSPISGHRSVSWYQQTPGQGLQFLFEYFSETQRNKGNFPGRFSGRQFSNSRSEMNVSTLELGDSALYLCASWSSGFTDTQYFGPGTRLTVL.

This clonotype appeared a few times. The chain couples TRBV2 to TRBJ2-5, with D maybe TRBD2 (6 bases). The CDR3 runs 16 residues. The germline gives CDR1 SNHLY, CDR2 FYNNEI. The V end was cut by 0 bases, the J end by 5 bases, with 16 bases between. The CDR3 protein is CASSEAGGAALETQYF. CDR3 nucleotide sequence: TGTGCCAGCAGTGAAGCAGGCGGGGCGGCTTTGGAGACCCAGTACTTC.

The chain recombines TRBV12-3 or TRBV12-4 with TRBJ2-5; no clear D gene. Trimming cost V 3 bases and J 6 bases, with 8 bases left between them. The CDR3 sequence is 12 residues long. The chain's CDR3 is CASSLSRKTQYF. CDR3 nucleotide sequence: TGTGCCAGCAGTTTGAGCCGGAAGACCCAGTACTTC.

The chain carries TRBV7-2 and TRBJ2-1; D perhaps matches TRBD2 (6 bases). This CDR3 is built from 15 residues. The V end was cut by 2 bases, the J end by 6 bases, with 14 bases between. In germline, CDR1 is SGHTA, CDR2 FQGNSA. CDR3 in amino acids: CASSLRVGRSNEQFF. DNA for the CDR3: TGTGCCAGCAGCTTAAGGGTCGGGAGAAGCAATGAGCAGTTCTTC.

This clonotype was observed a few times. The chain combines TRBV9 with TRBJ2-5, with 7 bases aligning to TRBD1. Germline-derived CDR1 and CDR2 are SGDLS and YYNGEE. The trim removed 2 bases at V and 5 bases at J, leaving 6 bases unmatched. The CDR3 loop spans 14 amino acids. The CDR3 sequence: CASSVAGTDETQYF. The CDR3 nucleotides read TGTGCCAGCAGCGTCGCCGGGACAGATGAGACCCAGTACTTC.

The chain couples TRBV4-1 to TRBJ1-4, with D possibly TRBD1 on 6 matching bases. The V and J ends lost 4 bases and 0 bases respectively, with 21 bases between them. Germline values: CDR1 MGHRA, CDR2 YSYEKL. The CDR3 spans 19 residues. In nucleotides, the CDR3 is TGCGCCAGCAGCCCTTACCGGGGGGCAAACACTGCAACTAATGAAAAACTGTTTTTT. Encoded protein: CASSPYRGANTATNEKLFF.

This clonotype was found a few times. The chain carries TRBV20-1 and TRBJ2-4; D possibly corresponds to TRBD1 (6 bases). Trimming cost V 3 bases and J 8 bases, with 20 bases left between them. Germline CDR1 and CDR2: DFQATT and SNEGSKA (reference sequence). The CDR3 has 15 amino acids. The CDR3 protein is CSARDSSKSVDIQYF. CDR3 DNA sequence: TGCAGTGCTAGGGACAGTAGTAAGTCAGTCGACATTCAGTACTTC.

This clonotype came up many times. The CDR3 coding sequence is TGTGCCAGCAGTTACCCTACTAGGTACGGTGAGCAGTTCTTC. As protein: CASSYPTRYGEQFF. The chain uses TRBV6-5 and TRBJ2-1, with a weak D call TRBD2 (5 bases). V was shortened by 2 bases and J by 9 bases, with 14 bases between the two germline ends. CDR1 and CDR2 (germline): MNHEY, SVGAGI. The CDR3 length is 14 residues.

This chain joins TRBV3-1 and TRBJ2-5; 8 nucleotides line up with TRBD2. The ends lost 4 bases at V and 4 bases at J; junction bases unmatched: 8. The CDR3 length is 15 residues. Germline CDR1 is LGHDT and CDR2 is YNNKEL (reference sequence). CDR3 nucleotides: TGTGCCAGCAGCCTTAGCGGGGTAATTGTAGAGACCCAGTACTTC. Protein: CASSLSGVIVETQYF.

The V and J genes are TRBV3-1 and TRBJ2-7, with D unclear. CDR1 is LGHDT and CDR2 is YNNKEL in the germline V gene (reference sequence). V was clipped by 1 base and J by 6 bases, with 7 bases between them. The CDR3 extends over 12 amino acids. The CDR3 nucleotides read TGTGCCAGCAGCCAAGTTCCGGGCGAGCAGTACTTC. Its translation is CASSQVPGEQYF.

This clonotype appeared a few times. The J gene is TRBJ2-2, the V gene TRBV29-1, with 7 bases aligning to TRBD2. V lost 7 bases, J lost 4 bases, and 3 bases stayed unmatched. This CDR3 comprises 12 residues. Germline V gene data show CDR1 as SQVTM and CDR2 as ANQGSEA. CDR3 sequence (DNA): TGCAGCGCGGGCGGGGGCACCGGGGAGCTGTTTTTT. Translating gives CSAGGGTGELFF.

This clonotype was seen a handful of times. The V call is TRBV11-1, the J call TRBJ2-6; D assignment may be TRBD1 or TRBD2 (5 bases each). Germline V gives CDR1 SGHAT, CDR2 FQDESV (reference sequence). This CDR3 has 17 residues. Trimming shortened V by 5 bases and J by 0 bases, and 14 bases separated the two germline ends. CDR3 in DNA: TGTGCCAGCAGCGCCTACGCAGGGAGCTCTGGGGCCAACGTCCTGACTTTC. Translating it yields CASSAYAGSSGANVLTF.

This clonotype has a handful of counts. The gene calls are TRBV29-1 and TRBJ1-1, with unresolved D. This CDR3 spans 11 amino acids. In germline, CDR1 is SQVTM, CDR2 ANQGSEA. Trimming cost V 4 bases and J 1 base, with 4 bases left between them. The CDR3 region is CSVGENTEAFF. CDR3 bases: TGCAGCGTTGGGGAGAACACTGAAGCTTTCTTT.

V is TRBV7-3 and J is TRBJ2-1; D might be TRBD2 (6 bases). The V and J ends lost 5 bases and 6 bases respectively, with 11 bases between them. The V gene's germline CDR1 is SGHTA and CDR2 FQGTGA. CDR3 size: 13 residues. The CDR3 here is CASSPGGSNEQFF. CDR3 DNA sequence: TGTGCCAGCAGCCCCGGAGGGAGCAATGAGCAGTTCTTC.

This clonotype turned up a few times. The chain has TRBV23-1 and TRBJ1-2; tentatively, D is TRBD1 (6 bases). TRBV23-1 is filed as an ORF, its function uncertain. The CDR3 spans 14 residues. V gave up 3 bases and J gave up 6 bases, with 14 bases separating them. The CDR3 region has the DNA TGCGCCAGCAGTCACAGCACAGGGAGAAATGGCTACACCTTC. It translates to CASSHSTGRNGYTF.

This clonotype has just a few counts. V is TRBV12-3 or TRBV12-4 and J is TRBJ1-3, with 9 bases lining up with TRBD1. This CDR3 spans 14 amino acids. V lost 6 bases, J lost 5 bases, and 5 bases stayed unmatched. This CDR3 is CASSPGQGRNTIYF. Written as DNA, the CDR3 is TGTGCCAGCAGCCCGGGACAGGGTCGAAACACCATATATTTT.

The chain recombines TRBV12-3 or TRBV12-4 with TRBJ2-1; D uncertain. The CDR3 is made up of 16 amino acids. Trimming cost V 3 bases and J 4 bases, with 16 bases left between them. The CDR3 nucleotides are TGTGCCAGCAGTTTGGCCTCGTCGCCTCATTACAATGAGCAGTTCTTC. Translated, it gives CASSLASSPHYNEQFF.

The chain uses TRBV5-1 and TRBJ2-7; possibly TRBD2 for D (6 bases). CDR3 size: 15 residues. CDR1 SGHRS and CDR2 YFSETQ come from the germline V gene. With 4 bases removed from V and 1 base from J, the gap between germline ends came to 15 bases. The CDR3 sequence: CASSQGGVGSYEQYF. The CDR3 nucleotides are TGCGCCAGCAGCCAAGGAGGGGTAGGGTCCTACGAGCAGTACTTC.

This clonotype was detected a few times. The chain is built from TRBV6-5 and TRBJ2-7; tentatively, D is TRBD1 (7 bases). This CDR3 has 16 residues. Germline V gene lookup returns CDR1 MNHEY and CDR2 SVGAGI. V lost 5 bases and J 4 bases, leaving 21 bases between the germline ends. CDR3 protein: CASSPPAGGKLYEQYF. The CDR3 nucleotides read TGTGCCAGCAGTCCCCCGGCAGGGGGGAAACTTTACGAGCAGTACTTC.

In this sample, this clonotype turned up a few times. For the CDR3, the DNA is TGTGCCAGCAGCTTAGTTAGCGAAGAGACCCAGTACTTC. This codes for CASSLVSEETQYF. The gene calls are TRBV7-9 and TRBJ2-5; D is possibly TRBD2 (5 bases). Germline V gene data show CDR1 as SEHNR and CDR2 as FQNEAQ (reference sequence). Trimming stripped 1 base from V and 3 bases from J, with 6 bases between. The CDR3 runs 13 residues. The variable domain in full, completed from reference TRBV7-9 and TRBJ2-5, reads DTGVSQNPRHKITKRGQNVTFRCDPISEHNRLYWYRQTLGQGPEFLTYFQNEAQLEKSRLLSDRFSAERPKGSFSTLEIQRTEQGDSAMYLCASSLVSEETQYFGPGTRLLVL.

The chain uses TRBV7-2 and TRBJ2-2, with 12 bases aligning to TRBD2. This CDR3 has 21 residues. Unmatched junction bases numbered 16, after V lost 1 base and J lost 4 bases. Germline values: CDR1 SGHTA, CDR2 FQGNSA. This CDR3 reads CASSLVWGSLAGGPSTGELFF. In DNA form, the CDR3 reads TGTGCCAGCAGCTTAGTTTGGGGATCGCTAGCGGGAGGGCCGAGCACCGGGGAGCTGTTTTTT.